This TCR beta chain was retrieved from a study of T cells after yellow fever vaccination. This clonotype was recorded a few times. Its antigen is unidentified. Germline CDR1 and CDR2: KGHDR and SFDVKD. V was cut by 4 bases and J by 7 bases, with 16 bases left in between. The CDR3 totals 15 residues. General observations from the study: A large majority of primary-vaccination clones showed up again after the booster (96% CD4, approximately 90% CD8). The presence of abundant clonotypes contaminating from the bulk population was possible in FACS-sorted repertoires.

TCRdb processed the 5' RACE reads anew with MiXCR; each CDR3 protein has one entry. Found here are 500,000 to 650,000 distinct CDR3 sequences, more than 9% of them singletons; the top ten hold 15%. The material sequenced was PBMCs, taken on the day of the yellow fever booster vaccination. The genes are TRBV24-1 and TRBJ2-4, with a weak D call TRBD1 (5 bases). The clonotype comes from a young man who received the YFV17D yellow fever vaccine. The CDR3 protein is CATSDPGYAENIQYF. CDR3 DNA sequence: TGTGCCACCAGTGACCCAGGGTATGCGGAGAACATTCAGTACTTC.